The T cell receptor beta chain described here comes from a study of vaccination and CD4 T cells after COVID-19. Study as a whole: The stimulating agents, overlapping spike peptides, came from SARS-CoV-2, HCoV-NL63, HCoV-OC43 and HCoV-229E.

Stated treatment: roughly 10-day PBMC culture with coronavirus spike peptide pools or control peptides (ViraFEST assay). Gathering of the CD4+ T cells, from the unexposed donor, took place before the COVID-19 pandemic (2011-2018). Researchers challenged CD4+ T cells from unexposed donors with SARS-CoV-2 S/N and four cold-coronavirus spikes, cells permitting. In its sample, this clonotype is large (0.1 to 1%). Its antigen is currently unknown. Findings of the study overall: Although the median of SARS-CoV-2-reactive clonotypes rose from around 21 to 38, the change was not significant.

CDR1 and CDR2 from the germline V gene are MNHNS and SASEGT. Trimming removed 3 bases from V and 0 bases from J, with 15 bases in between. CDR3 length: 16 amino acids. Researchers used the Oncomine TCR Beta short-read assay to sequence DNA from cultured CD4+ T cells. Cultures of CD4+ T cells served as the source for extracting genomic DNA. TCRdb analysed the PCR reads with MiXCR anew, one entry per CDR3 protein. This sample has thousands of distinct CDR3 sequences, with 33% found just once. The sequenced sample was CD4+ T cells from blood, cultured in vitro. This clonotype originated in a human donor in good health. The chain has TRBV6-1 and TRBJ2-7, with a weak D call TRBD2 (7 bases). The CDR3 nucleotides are TGTGCCAGCAGTGACCTAGGGGGAGGGAGCTCCTACGAGCAGTACTTC. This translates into CASSDLGGGSSYEQYF.